The 4 T cell receptor beta chains presented below share a single source sample, sequenced in a study of blood T cell repertoires in COVID-19. This table comes from immunoSEQ multiplex PCR, and its TCRdb copy is limited to in-frame clones, with some not included. The sample contains 250,000 or so clones, more than 75% of which appear only once. The specimen sequenced was PBMCs or T cells enriched from blood (not recorded which). These receptors originate from a woman aged 45-65 years who had been exposed to COVID-19.

Here the CDR3 DNA reads TGTGCCAGCAGCTTAGCGGCCGCCTACGAGCAGTACTTC. The encoded protein is CASSLAAAYEQYF. J is TRBJ2-7 and V is TRBV7-2; D uncertain. Germline V gene sequence: CDR1 SGHTA, CDR2 FQGNSA. The V end was cut by 0 bases, the J end by 2 bases, with 5 bases between. There are 13 residues in the CDR3.

The CDR3 DNA sequence: TGTGCCAGCAGCCAAGGCAAGAGAGGGTTAACGGAGACCCAGTACTTC. This codes for CASSQGKRGLTETQYF. J is TRBJ2-5 and V is TRBV3-1 (or the pseudogene TRBV3-2), with D possibly matching TRBD2 (5 bases). V gave up 1 base and J gave up 5 bases, with 17 bases separating them. The germline CDR1 and CDR2 sequences are LGHDT and YNNKEL (reference sequence). The length of the CDR3 is 16 residues.

This sequence joins TRBV4-3 and TRBJ1-2; 8 nucleotides match TRBD1. From germline, CDR1 is LGHNA and CDR2 YSLEER. There are 15 residues in the CDR3. J lost 4 bases, V lost 0 bases, and 4 bases had no gene match. The CDR3 loop is CASSQEGQALYGYTF. For the CDR3, the DNA is TGCGCCAGCAGCCAAGAGGGACAGGCCCTCTATGGCTACACCTTC.

The rearrangement links TRBV21-1 to TRBJ2-1; the table gives TRBD1 as D, unverified against the DNA. TRBV21-1 is annotated as a pseudogene. This CDR3 contains 14 residues. The CDR3 here is CARESQGAPNEQFF. For the CDR3, the DNA is TGTGCCAGGGAGTCACAGGGGGCGCCGAATGAGCAGTTCTTC.